This T cell receptor beta chain was identified during a study of response to subunit inactivated influenza vaccine. Germline CDR1 is MDHEN and CDR2 is SYDVKM. The CDR3 covers 16 residues. V lost 2 bases and J lost 6; bases outside the gene matches: 13. MiXCR was run by TCRdb on the RT-PCR reads, yielding one entry per CDR3 protein. The sample consists of 650,000 to 850,000 distinct CDR3 sequences, 11% to 15% of them appearing once. This specimen consisted of PBMCs from blood, obtained 14 days before vaccination. The clonotype was recovered from a man between 50 and 59 years old who received an inactivated influenza vaccine. V gene TRBV28 combines with J gene TRBJ2-7; TRBD2 agrees at 7 bases. CDR3 residues: CASSLTGGGVSSEQYF. CDR3 DNA sequence: TGTGCCAGCAGTTTAACAGGCGGGGGTGTGTCTTCCGAGCAGTACTTC.